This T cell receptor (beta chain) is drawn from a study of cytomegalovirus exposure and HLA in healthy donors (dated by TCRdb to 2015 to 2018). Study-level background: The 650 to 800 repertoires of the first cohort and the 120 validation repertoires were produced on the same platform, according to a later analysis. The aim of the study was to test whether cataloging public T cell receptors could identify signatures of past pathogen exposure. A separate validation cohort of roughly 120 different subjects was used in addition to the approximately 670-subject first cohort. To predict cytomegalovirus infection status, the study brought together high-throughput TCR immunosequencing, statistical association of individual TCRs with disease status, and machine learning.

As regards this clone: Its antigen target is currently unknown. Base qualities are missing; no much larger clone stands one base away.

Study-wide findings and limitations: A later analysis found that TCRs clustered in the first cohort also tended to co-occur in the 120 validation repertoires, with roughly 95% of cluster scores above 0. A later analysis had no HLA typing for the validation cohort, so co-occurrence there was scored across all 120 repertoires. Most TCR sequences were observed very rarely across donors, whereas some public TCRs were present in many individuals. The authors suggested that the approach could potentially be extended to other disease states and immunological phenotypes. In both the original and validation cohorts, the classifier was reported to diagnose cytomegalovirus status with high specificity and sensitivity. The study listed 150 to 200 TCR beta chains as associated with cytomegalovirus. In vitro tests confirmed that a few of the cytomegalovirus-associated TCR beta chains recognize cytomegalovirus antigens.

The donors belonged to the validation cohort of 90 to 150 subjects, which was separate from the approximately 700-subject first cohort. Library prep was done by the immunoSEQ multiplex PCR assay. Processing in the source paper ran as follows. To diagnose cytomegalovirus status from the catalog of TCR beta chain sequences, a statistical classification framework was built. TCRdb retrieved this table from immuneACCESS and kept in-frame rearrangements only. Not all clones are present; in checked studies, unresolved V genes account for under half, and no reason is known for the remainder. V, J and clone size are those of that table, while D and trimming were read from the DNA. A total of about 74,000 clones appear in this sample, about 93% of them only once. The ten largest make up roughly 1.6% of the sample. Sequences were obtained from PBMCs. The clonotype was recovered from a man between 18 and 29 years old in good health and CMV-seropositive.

This receptor has the CDR3 CASSTLAGVLEQYF. The bases read TGTGCCAGCAGCACATTAGCGGGAGTGCTCGAGCAGTACTTC. Rearrangement joined TRBV2 to TRBJ2-7, with 9 middle bases fitting TRBD2. From V the trimming removes 6 bases and from J it removes 6 bases, while the gene matches leave 9 bases of the junction unaccounted for. From the germline V gene, CDR1 is SNHLY and CDR2 is FYNNEI. Spanning cysteine to phenylalanine, the CDR3 consists of 14 amino acids. Here the CDR3 DNA is all that survives: 42 bases in frame from base 1.